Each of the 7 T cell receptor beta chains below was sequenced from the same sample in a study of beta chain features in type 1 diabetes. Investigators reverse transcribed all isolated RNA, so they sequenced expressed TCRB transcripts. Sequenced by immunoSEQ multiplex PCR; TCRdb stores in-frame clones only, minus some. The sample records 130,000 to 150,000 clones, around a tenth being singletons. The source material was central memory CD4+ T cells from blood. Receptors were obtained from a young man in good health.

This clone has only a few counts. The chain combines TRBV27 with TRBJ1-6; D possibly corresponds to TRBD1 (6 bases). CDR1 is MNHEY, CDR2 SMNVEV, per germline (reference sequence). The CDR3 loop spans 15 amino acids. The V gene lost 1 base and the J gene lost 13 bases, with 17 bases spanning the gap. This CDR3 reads CASSLWAGVVEPLHF. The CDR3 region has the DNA TGTGCCAGCAGTTTATGGGCAGGGGTCGTGGAGCCCCTCCACTTT.

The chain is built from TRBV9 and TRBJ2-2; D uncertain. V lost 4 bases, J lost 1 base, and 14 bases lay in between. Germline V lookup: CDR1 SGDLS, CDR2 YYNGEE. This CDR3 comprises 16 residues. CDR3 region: CASSMYPGLNTGELFF. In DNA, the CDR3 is TGTGCCAGCAGCATGTATCCAGGCCTGAACACCGGGGAGCTGTTTTTT.

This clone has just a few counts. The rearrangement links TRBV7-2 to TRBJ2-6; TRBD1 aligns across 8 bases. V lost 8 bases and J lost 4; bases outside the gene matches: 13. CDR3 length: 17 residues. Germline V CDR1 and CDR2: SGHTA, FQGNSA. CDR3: CASRPGQVTSGANVLTF. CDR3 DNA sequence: TGTGCCAGCCGACCGGGACAGGTGACGTCGGGGGCCAACGTCCTGACTTTC.

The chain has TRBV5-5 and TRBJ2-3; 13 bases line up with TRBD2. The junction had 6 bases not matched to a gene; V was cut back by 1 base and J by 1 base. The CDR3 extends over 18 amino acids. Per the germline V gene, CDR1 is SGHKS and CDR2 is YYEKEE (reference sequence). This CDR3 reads CASSLSTSGGWGTDTQYF. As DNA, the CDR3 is TGTGCCAGCAGCTTGTCGACTAGCGGGGGGTGGGGCACAGATACGCAGTATTTT. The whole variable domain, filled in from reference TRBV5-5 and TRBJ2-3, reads DAGVTQSPTHLIKTRGQQVTLRCSPISGHKSVSWYQQVLGQGPQFIFQYYEKEERGRGNFPDRFSARQFPNYSSELNVNALLLGDSALYLCASSLSTSGGWGTDTQYFGPGTRLTVL.

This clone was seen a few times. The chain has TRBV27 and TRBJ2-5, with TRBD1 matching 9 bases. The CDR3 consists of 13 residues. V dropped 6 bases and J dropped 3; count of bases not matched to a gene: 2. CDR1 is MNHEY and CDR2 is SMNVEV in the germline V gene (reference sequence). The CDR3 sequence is CASRRTGEETQYF. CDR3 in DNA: TGTGCCAGCAGGCGGACAGGGGAAGAGACCCAGTACTTC.

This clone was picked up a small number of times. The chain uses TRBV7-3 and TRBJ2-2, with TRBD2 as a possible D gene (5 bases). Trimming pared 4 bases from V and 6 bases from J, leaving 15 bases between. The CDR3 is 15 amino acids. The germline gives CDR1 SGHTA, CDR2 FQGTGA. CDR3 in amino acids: CASSSQVAGAGELFF. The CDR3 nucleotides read TGTGCCAGCAGCTCCCAGGTGGCCGGGGCCGGGGAGCTGTTTTTT.

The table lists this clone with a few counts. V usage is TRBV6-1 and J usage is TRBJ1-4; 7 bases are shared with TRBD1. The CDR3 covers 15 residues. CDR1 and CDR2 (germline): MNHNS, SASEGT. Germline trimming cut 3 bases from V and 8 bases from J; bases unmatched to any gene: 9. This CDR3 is CASSDRRQGNEKLFF. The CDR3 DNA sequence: TGTGCCAGCAGTGACCGGCGACAGGGAAACGAAAAACTGTTTTTT.